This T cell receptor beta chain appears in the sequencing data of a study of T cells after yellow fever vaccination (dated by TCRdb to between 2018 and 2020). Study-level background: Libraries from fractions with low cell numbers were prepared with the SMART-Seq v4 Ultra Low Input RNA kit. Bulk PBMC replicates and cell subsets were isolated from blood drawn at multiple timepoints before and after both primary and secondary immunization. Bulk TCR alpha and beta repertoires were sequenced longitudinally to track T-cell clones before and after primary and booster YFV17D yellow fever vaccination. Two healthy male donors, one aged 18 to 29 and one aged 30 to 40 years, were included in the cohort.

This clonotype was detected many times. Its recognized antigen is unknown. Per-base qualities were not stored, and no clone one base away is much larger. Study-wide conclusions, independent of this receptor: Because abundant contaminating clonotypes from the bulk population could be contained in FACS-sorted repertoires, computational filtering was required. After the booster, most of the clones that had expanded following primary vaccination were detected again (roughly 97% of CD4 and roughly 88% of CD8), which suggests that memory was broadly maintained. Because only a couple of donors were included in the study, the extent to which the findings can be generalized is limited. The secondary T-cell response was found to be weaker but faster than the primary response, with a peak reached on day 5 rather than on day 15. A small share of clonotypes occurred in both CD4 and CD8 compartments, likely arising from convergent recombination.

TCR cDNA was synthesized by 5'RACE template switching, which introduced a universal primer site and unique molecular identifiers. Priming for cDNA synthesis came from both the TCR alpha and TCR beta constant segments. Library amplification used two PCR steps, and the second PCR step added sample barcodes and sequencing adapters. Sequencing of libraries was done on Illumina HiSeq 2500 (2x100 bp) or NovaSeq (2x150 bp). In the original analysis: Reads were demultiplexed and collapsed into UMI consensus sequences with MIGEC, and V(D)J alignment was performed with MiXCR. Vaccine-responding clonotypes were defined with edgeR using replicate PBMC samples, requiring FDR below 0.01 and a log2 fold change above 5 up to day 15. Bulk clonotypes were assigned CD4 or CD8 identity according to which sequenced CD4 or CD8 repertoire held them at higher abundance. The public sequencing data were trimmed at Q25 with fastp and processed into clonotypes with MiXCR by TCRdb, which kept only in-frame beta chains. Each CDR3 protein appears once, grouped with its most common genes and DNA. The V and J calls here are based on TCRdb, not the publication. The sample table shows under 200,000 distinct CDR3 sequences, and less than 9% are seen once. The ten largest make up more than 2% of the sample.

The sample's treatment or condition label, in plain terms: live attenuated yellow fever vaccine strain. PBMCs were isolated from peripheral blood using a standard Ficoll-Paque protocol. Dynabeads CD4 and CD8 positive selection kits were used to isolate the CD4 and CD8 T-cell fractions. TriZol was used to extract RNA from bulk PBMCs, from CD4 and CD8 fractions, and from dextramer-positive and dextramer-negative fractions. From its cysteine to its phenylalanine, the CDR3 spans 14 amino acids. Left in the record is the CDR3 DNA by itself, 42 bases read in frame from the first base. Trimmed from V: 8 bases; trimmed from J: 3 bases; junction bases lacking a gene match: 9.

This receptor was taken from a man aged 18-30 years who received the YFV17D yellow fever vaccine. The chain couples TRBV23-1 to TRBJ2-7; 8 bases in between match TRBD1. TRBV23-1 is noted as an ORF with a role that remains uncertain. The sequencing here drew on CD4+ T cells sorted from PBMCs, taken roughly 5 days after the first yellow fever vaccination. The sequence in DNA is TGCGCCAGCGGTCCGGGACAGGTGATCTACGAGCAGTACTTC. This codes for CASGPGQVIYEQYF.